Each of the 3 T cell receptor beta chains below was sequenced from the same sample in a study of early T cells in non-severe SARS-CoV-2 infection. MiXCR, applied by TCRdb to the 5' RACE reads, yields one record per CDR3 protein. This sample yields 25,000 or so distinct CDR3 sequences, of which about 2.7% are seen a single time; approximately 0.71% belongs to the top ten. Sequencing was done on a sample of whole blood. The receptors were sampled from an adult who was a healthcare worker with PCR-confirmed SARS-CoV-2 infection or an uninfected control (not recorded which).

This clonotype was seen at least ten times. The chain employs TRBV7-8 and TRBJ2-4, with D possibly being TRBD1 (5 bases). V was cut by 2 bases and J by 4 bases, with 12 bases left in between. The CDR3 totals 15 residues. Germline-derived CDR1 and CDR2 are SGHVS and FQNEAQ. Here the CDR3 DNA reads TGTGCCAGCAGCTTAAGGGGAAACGAAAAAAACATTCAGTACTTC. It translates to CASSLRGNEKNIQYF.

This clonotype was seen a few times. J is TRBJ2-3 and V is TRBV7-6, with D unclear. The CDR3 is 16 residues long. With 1 base removed from V and 0 bases from J, the gap between germline ends came to 11 bases. Germline V gives CDR1 SGHVS, CDR2 FNYEAQ. The CDR3 DNA reads as TGTGCCAGCAGCTTAGGCAGAACCTCTAGCACAGATACGCAGTATTTT. Its protein is CASSLGRTSSTDTQYF. The full variable domain, in which reference TRBV7-6 and TRBJ2-3 provide the parts outside the CDR3, is GAGVSQSPRYKVTKRGQDVALRCDPISGHVSLYWYRQALGQGPEFLTYFNYEAQQDKSGLPNDRFSAERPEGSISTLTIQRTEQRDSAMYRCASSLGRTSSTDTQYFGPGTRLTVL.

This clonotype is judged medium-sized. The rearrangement joins TRBV6-1 to TRBJ2-7, with D maybe TRBD1 (5 bases). Deletions cut 4 bases from V and 7 bases from J, with 11 bases between. CDR1 is MNHNS, CDR2 SASEGT, per germline. CDR3 length: 12 amino acids. The CDR3 reads CASSAGRDEQYV. In nucleotides, the CDR3 is TGTGCCAGCAGTGCAGGCAGGGATGAGCAGTACGTC.